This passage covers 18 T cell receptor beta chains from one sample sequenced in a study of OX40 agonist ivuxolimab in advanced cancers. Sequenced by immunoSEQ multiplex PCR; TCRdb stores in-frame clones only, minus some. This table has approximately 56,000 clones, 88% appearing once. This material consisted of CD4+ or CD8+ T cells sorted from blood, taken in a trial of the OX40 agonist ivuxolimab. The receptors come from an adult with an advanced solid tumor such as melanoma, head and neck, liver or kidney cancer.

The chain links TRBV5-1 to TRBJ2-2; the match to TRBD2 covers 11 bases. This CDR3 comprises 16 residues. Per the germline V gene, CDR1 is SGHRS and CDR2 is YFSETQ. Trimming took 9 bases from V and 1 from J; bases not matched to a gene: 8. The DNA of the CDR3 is TGCGCCACCACGACTAGCGGGGCTATGAACACCGGGGAGCTGTTTTTT. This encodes CATTTSGAMNTGELFF. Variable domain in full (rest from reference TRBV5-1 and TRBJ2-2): KAGVTQTPRYLIKTRGQQVTLSCSPISGHRSVSWYQQTPGQGLQFLFEYFSETQRNKGNFPGRFSGRQFSNSRSEMNVSTLELGDSALYLCATTTSGAMNTGELFFGEGSRLTVL.

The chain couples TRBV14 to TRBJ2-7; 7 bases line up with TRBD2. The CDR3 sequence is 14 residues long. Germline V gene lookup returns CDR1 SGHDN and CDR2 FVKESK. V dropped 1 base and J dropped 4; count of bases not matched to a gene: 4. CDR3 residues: CASSQVGTTYEQYF. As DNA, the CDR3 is TGTGCCAGCAGCCAAGTGGGGACTACTTACGAGCAGTACTTC.

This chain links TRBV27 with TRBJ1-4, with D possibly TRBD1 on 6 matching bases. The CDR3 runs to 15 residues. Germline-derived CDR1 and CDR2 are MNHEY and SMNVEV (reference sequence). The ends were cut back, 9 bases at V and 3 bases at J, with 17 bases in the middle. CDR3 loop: CASGGTGGSNEKLFF. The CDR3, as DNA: TGTGCCAGTGGGGGCACGGGTGGTTCTAATGAAAAACTGTTTTTT.

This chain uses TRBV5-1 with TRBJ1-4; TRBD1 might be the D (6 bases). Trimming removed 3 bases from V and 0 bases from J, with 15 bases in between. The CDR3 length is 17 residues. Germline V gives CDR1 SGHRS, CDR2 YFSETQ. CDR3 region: CASSYKSQGSTNEKLFF. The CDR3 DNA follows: TGCGCCAGCAGCTACAAATCACAGGGCTCAACTAATGAAAAACTGTTTTTT.

The CDR3 nucleotides read TGTGCCAGCAGCAAGAAGGACAGGGAAATCATCTACAATGAGCAGTTCTTC. It is translated as CASSKKDREIIYNEQFF. V and J are TRBV7-2 and TRBJ2-1; 8 bases agree with TRBD1. V was clipped by 5 bases and J by 3 bases; unmatched bases: 12. The CDR3 totals 17 residues. In germline, CDR1 is SGHTA, CDR2 FQGNSA.

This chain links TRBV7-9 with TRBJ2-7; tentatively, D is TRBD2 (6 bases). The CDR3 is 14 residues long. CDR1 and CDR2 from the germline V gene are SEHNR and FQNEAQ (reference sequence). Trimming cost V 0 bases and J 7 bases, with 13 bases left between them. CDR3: CASSLAGTPGEQYF. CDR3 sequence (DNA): TGTGCCAGCAGCTTAGCAGGGACTCCGGGGGAGCAGTACTTC.

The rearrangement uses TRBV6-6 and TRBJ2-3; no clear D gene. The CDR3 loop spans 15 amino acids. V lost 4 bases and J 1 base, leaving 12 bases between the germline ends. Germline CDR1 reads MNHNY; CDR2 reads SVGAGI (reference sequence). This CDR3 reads CASSFLSPRTDTQYF. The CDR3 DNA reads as TGTGCCAGCAGTTTCCTCAGCCCCCGCACAGATACGCAGTATTTT.

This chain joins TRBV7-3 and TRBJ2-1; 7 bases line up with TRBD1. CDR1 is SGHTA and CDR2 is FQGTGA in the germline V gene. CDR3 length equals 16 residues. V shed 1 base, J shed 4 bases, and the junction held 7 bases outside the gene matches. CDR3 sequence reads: CASSLIGTEPYNEQFF. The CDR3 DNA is TGTGCCAGCAGCTTAATCGGGACAGAACCTTACAATGAGCAGTTCTTC.

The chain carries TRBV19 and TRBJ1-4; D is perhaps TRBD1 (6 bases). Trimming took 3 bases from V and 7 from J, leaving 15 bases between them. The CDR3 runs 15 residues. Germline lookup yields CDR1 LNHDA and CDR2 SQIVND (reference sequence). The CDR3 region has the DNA TGTGCCAGTAGTATTGCTCCGGACAGTTCTGAAAAACTGTTTTTT. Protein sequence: CASSIAPDSSEKLFF. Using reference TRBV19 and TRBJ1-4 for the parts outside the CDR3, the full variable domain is DGGITQSPKYLFRKEGQNVTLSCEQNLNHDAMYWYRQDPGQGLRLIYYSQIVNDFQKGDIAEGYSVSREKKESFPLTVTSAQKNPTAFYLCASSIAPDSSEKLFFGSGTQLSVL.

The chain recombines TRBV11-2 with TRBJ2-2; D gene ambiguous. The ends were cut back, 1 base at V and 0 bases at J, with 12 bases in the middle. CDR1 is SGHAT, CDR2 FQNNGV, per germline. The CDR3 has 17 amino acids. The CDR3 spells CASSLVGQSANTGELFF. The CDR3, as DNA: TGTGCCAGCAGCTTAGTCGGGCAGAGCGCGAACACCGGGGAGCTGTTTTTT.

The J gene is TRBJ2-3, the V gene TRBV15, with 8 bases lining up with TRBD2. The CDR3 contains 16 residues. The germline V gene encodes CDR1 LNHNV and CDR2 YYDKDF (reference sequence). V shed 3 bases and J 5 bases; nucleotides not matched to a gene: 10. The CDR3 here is CATSSFPGLEEDTQYF. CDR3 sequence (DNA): TGTGCCACCAGCAGCTTCCCGGGACTAGAGGAAGATACGCAGTATTTT.

The CDR3 reads CATSSPLAGGETQYF. The DNA for the CDR3 is TGTGCCACCAGCAGTCCCCTAGCGGGGGGGGAGACCCAGTACTTC. This rearrangement joins TRBV15 to TRBJ2-5, with 12 bases that match TRBD2. The CDR3 runs 15 residues. V shed 3 bases and J 5 bases; nucleotides not matched to a gene: 4. Germline CDR1 is LNHNV and CDR2 is YYDKDF (reference sequence). The whole variable domain, filled in from reference TRBV15 and TRBJ2-5, reads DAMVIQNPRYQVTQFGKPVTLSCSQTLNHNVMYWYQQKSSQAPKLLFHYYDKDFNNEADTPDNFQSRRPNTSFCFLDIRSPGLGDTAMYLCATSSPLAGGETQYFGPGTRLLVL.

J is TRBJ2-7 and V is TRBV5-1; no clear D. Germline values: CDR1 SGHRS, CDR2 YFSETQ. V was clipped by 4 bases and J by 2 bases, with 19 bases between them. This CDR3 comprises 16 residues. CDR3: CASSHPDGDVTYEQYF. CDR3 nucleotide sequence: TGCGCCAGCAGCCACCCGGACGGCGACGTAACCTACGAGCAGTACTTC. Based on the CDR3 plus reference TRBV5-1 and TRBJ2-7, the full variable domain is KAGVTQTPRYLIKTRGQQVTLSCSPISGHRSVSWYQQTPGQGLQFLFEYFSETQRNKGNFPGRFSGRQFSNSRSEMNVSTLELGDSALYLCASSHPDGDVTYEQYFGPGTRLTVT.

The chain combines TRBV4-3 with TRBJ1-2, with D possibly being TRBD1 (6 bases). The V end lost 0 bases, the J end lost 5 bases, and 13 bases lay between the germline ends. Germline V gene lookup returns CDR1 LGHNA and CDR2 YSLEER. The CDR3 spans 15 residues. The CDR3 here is CASSQDPTGLYGYTF. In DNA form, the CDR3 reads TGCGCCAGCAGCCAAGATCCGACAGGTCTTTATGGCTACACCTTC.

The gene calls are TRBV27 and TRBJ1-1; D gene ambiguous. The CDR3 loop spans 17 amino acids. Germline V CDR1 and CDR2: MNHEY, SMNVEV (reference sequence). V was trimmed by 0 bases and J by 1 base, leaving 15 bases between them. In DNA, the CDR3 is TGTGCCAGCAGTTTATCGGTCGGGCCAGCTACGAACACTGAAGCTTTCTTT. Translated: CASSLSVGPATNTEAFF.

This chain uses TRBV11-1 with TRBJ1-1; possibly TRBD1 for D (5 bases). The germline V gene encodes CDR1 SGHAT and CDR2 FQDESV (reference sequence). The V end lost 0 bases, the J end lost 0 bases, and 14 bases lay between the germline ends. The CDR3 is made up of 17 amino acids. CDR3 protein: CASSLAPRGIVNTEAFF. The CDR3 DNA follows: TGTGCCAGCAGCTTAGCGCCTAGGGGAATTGTGAACACTGAAGCTTTCTTT.

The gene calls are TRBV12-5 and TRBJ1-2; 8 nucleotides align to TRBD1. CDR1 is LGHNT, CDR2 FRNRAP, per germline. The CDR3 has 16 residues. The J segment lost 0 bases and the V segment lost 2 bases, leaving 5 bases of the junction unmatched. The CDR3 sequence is CASGLYGQGPNYGYTF. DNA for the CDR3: TGTGCTAGTGGTTTGTACGGACAGGGCCCTAACTATGGCTACACCTTC.

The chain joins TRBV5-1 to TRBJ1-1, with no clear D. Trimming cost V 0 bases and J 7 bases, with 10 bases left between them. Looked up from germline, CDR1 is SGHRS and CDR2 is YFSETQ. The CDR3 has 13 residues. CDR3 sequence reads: CASSLGATLEAFF. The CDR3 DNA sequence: TGCGCCAGCAGCTTGGGAGCCACACTTGAAGCTTTCTTT. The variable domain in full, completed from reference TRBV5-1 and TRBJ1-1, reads KAGVTQTPRYLIKTRGQQVTLSCSPISGHRSVSWYQQTPGQGLQFLFEYFSETQRNKGNFPGRFSGRQFSNSRSEMNVSTLELGDSALYLCASSLGATLEAFFGQGTRLTVV.